These 22 T cell receptor beta chains came from one sample sequenced in a study of shared clonotypes between healthy human individuals. Repertoires were generated with immunoSEQ multiplex PCR, while TCRdb's copy carries only in-frame clones and drops some. The sample lists a few million clones; more than 85% were seen once. The source material was naive CD4+ T cells from PBMCs. Described subset: CD45RA+ positively selected. The receptors stem from a man between 18 and 35 years old in good health. Some clones in this sample may be carry-over from other donors' samples.

The chain is built from TRBV7-2 and TRBJ2-7; 8 bases map to TRBD1. J lost 5 bases, V lost 1 base, and 4 bases had no gene match. The CDR3 has 14 amino acids. Germline V CDR1 and CDR2: SGHTA, FQGNSA. CDR3 DNA: TGTGCCAGCAGCTTAGGGACAGGGCGGGACGAGCAGTACTTC. Its translation: CASSLGTGRDEQYF.

This chain uses TRBV29-1 with TRBJ1-2, with unresolved D. V lost 7 bases and J 4 bases, leaving 13 bases between the germline ends. Germline values: CDR1 SQVTM, CDR2 ANQGSEA. This CDR3 contains 12 residues. CDR3 protein: CSADQNSYGYTF. DNA of the CDR3: TGCAGCGCCGACCAAAATAGCTATGGCTACACCTTC.

Only one count was recorded for this clone. V and J are TRBV7-9 and TRBJ2-7; D may correspond to TRBD1 or TRBD2 (6 bases each). Trimming took 7 bases from V and 3 from J, leaving 19 bases between them. The germline CDR1 and CDR2 sequences are SEHNR and FQNEAQ (reference sequence). The CDR3 is 15 residues long. The CDR3 sequence is CASTSTGAGDYEQYF. The DNA of the CDR3 is TGTGCCAGCACTAGCACGGGGGCAGGGGACTACGAGCAGTACTTC.

The chain is built from TRBV19 and TRBJ2-7; D remains ambiguous. The V end lost 5 bases, the J end lost 2 bases, and 7 bases lay between the germline ends. This CDR3 region has 12 residues. Germline-derived CDR1 and CDR2 are LNHDA and SQIVND (reference sequence). In nucleotides, the CDR3 is TGTGCCAGTAGTGGTTGGACCTACGAGCAGTACTTC. Its translation is CASSGWTYEQYF.

The chain combines TRBV7-9 with TRBJ2-1, with 13 bases aligning to TRBD2. The CDR3 extends over 17 amino acids. With 5 bases clipped from V and 6 bases from J, the junction kept 10 bases outside the gene matches. CDR1 SEHNR and CDR2 FQNEAQ come from the germline V gene (reference sequence). This CDR3 reads CASSLWTSGRGGNEQFF. The CDR3 DNA is TGTGCCAGCAGCCTTTGGACTAGCGGGAGAGGGGGCAATGAGCAGTTCTTC.

This clone was detected a few times. V is TRBV18 and J is TRBJ1-5; D is unresolved. CDR3 length equals 13 residues. CDR1 and CDR2 (germline): KGHSH, LQKENI. The V gene lost 4 bases and the J gene lost 9 bases, with 13 bases spanning the gap. CDR3 protein: CASSQTVLAPQHF. CDR3 in DNA: TGTGCCAGCTCACAAACAGTGCTCGCGCCCCAGCATTTT.

The genes are TRBV5-4 and TRBJ1-2; D is possibly TRBD1 (6 bases). The V gene lost 1 base and the J gene lost 10 bases, with 17 bases spanning the gap. CDR1 is SGHNT, CDR2 YYREEE, per germline (reference sequence). The CDR3 covers 14 residues. CDR3 bases: TGTGCCAGCAGCTTGCCTACGGGGGGCGGCCTCTACACCTTC. Its translation: CASSLPTGGGLYTF.

This chain links TRBV28 with TRBJ2-5; no clear D gene. Germline V gives CDR1 MDHEN, CDR2 SYDVKM. V lost 1 base, J lost 0 bases, and 6 bases lay in between. The length of the CDR3 is 14 residues. The CDR3 is CASSLSRNQETQYF. As DNA, the CDR3 is TGTGCCAGCAGTTTATCACGGAACCAAGAGACCCAGTACTTC.

The gene calls are TRBV2 and TRBJ2-2; D remains ambiguous. The CDR3 is made up of 11 amino acids. Between the trimmed V and J ends, which lost 4 bases and 8 bases, there was a span of 5 bases. The V gene's germline CDR1 is SNHLY and CDR2 FYNNEI. Here the CDR3 DNA reads TGTGCCAGCAGTGTACGAGGGGAGCTGTTTTTT. It specifies CASSVRGELFF.

V usage is TRBV6-1 and J usage is TRBJ2-7; the D is unclear. The CDR3 is 14 residues long. In germline, CDR1 is MNHNS, CDR2 SASEGT. The V end was cut by 2 bases, the J end by 3 bases, with 11 bases between. CDR3 amino acids: CASSEQGRNYEQYF. The CDR3 nucleotides are TGTGCCAGCAGTGAACAAGGACGGAACTACGAGCAGTACTTC.

This chain uses TRBV5-1 with TRBJ1-1, with D perhaps matching TRBD1 (5 bases). Germline assignment: CDR1 SGHRS and CDR2 YFSETQ. The CDR3 loop spans 16 amino acids. V was cut by 4 bases and J by 0 bases, with 16 bases left in between. The CDR3 DNA follows: TGCGCCAGCAGCCCTACCCGGGGCAGTTTGAACACTGAAGCTTTCTTT. Translation: CASSPTRGSLNTEAFF.

This sequence joins TRBV5-6 and TRBJ2-1; D uncertain. The CDR3 runs 16 residues. V lost 1 base and J 2 bases, leaving 13 bases between the germline ends. From germline, CDR1 is SGHDT and CDR2 YYEEEE. CDR3 sequence (DNA): TGTGCCAGCAGCTTGTTTGACGGTGGCCCCTACAATGAGCAGTTCTTC. Translating it yields CASSLFDGGPYNEQFF.

Only one count was recorded for this clone. V is TRBV6-4 and J is TRBJ2-7; the match to TRBD2 covers 13 bases. V gave up 7 bases and J gave up 0 bases; unmatched junction bases: 6. This CDR3 contains 16 residues. Per germline, CDR1 MRHNA and CDR2 SNTAGT. The CDR3 here is CASNRLAGGLSYEQYF. The CDR3 DNA follows: TGTGCCAGCAACCGACTAGCGGGAGGCCTCTCCTACGAGCAGTACTTC.

The V and J genes are TRBV6-1 and TRBJ2-3; D is possibly TRBD2 (6 bases). The CDR3 spans 17 residues. V was pared by 2 bases and J by 3 bases, with 18 bases between. Germline CDR1 reads MNHNS; CDR2 reads SASEGT. The DNA for the CDR3 is TGTGCCAGCAGTGAAACTCCTGTGGGGGGTTGGACAGATACGCAGTATTTT. It codes for CASSETPVGGWTDTQYF.

This chain links TRBV11-3 with TRBJ2-1; the D gene is possibly TRBD2 (7 bases). The CDR3 is 15 amino acids. Germline V gene sequence: CDR1 SGHNT, CDR2 YENEEA. V was clipped by 5 bases and J by 4 bases, with 15 bases between them. The CDR3 region is CASSLGGALYNEQFF. The CDR3 DNA sequence: TGTGCCAGCAGCCTAGGGGGGGCCTTATACAATGAGCAGTTCTTC.

The chain carries TRBV6-5 and TRBJ2-3; 11 bases are a match to TRBD1. V gave up 8 bases and J gave up 13 bases; unmatched junction bases: 5. The length of the CDR3 is 11 residues. Germline lookup yields CDR1 MNHEY and CDR2 SVGAGI. The CDR3 coding sequence is TGTGCCAGCTCCCTGGGACAGGGGGAGTATTTT. Translating it yields CASSLGQGEYF.

With respect to this clone: In the same sample, other DNA sequences code for this CDR3. The rearrangement joins TRBV11-3 to TRBJ2-3; weak D call: TRBD2 (5 bases). This CDR3 comprises 14 residues. V lost 3 bases and J lost 0, with 7 bases in between. In germline, CDR1 is SGHNT, CDR2 YENEEA. CDR3 amino acids: CASSFRGSTDTQYF. The CDR3 DNA follows: TGTGCCAGCAGCTTTCGCGGGAGCACAGATACGCAGTATTTT.

The V call is TRBV16, the J call TRBJ1-5; TRBD1 agrees at 7 bases. CDR1 KGHSY and CDR2 FQNENV come from the germline V gene. The CDR3 consists of 14 residues. With 4 bases clipped from V and 3 bases from J, the junction kept 3 bases outside the gene matches. The CDR3 sequence is CASSRGQANQPQHF. The CDR3 DNA follows: TGTGCCAGCAGCCGTGGACAGGCCAATCAGCCCCAGCATTTT. Supplemented by reference TRBV16 and TRBJ1-5, the full variable domain reads GEEVAQTPKHLVRGEGQKAKLYCAPIKGHSYVFWYQQVLKNEFKFLISFQNENVFDETGMPKERFSAKCLPNSPCSLEIQATKLEDSAVYFCASSRGQANQPQHFGDGTRLSIL.

Details on this clone: Other DNA sequences of this sample code for an identical CDR3. The chain is built from TRBV7-2 and TRBJ1-1; the match to TRBD1 covers 7 bases. Germline CDR1 and CDR2: SGHTA and FQGNSA. This CDR3 comprises 14 residues. V shed 5 bases, J shed 2 bases, and the junction held 5 bases outside the gene matches. CDR3 sequence: CASSPGTANTEAFF. The CDR3 bases are TGTGCCAGCAGCCCCGGGACAGCTAACACTGAAGCTTTCTTT.

The rearrangement joins TRBV6-6 to TRBJ1-2; 11 bases are a match to TRBD1. CDR1 and CDR2 (germline): MNHNY, SVGAGI (reference sequence). V lost 6 bases to trimming and J lost 7 bases; unmatched junction nucleotides: 4. This CDR3 has 13 amino acids. The CDR3 DNA is TGTGCCAGCAGGGGACAGGGGGAAAGTGGCTACACCTTC. Translating gives CASRGQGESGYTF.

The V call is TRBV7-2, the J call TRBJ2-7, with 8 bases identical to TRBD1. With 1 base clipped from V and 1 base from J, the junction kept 3 bases outside the gene matches. The CDR3 covers 15 residues. Per the germline V gene, CDR1 is SGHTA and CDR2 is FQGNSA. The CDR3 reads CASSLGQGTSYEQYF. The CDR3 region has the DNA TGTGCCAGCAGCTTAGGACAGGGGACTTCCTACGAGCAGTACTTC.

The rearrangement uses TRBV28 and TRBJ2-6; D gene uncertain. Germline values: CDR1 MDHEN, CDR2 SYDVKM. CDR3 length equals 15 residues. Trimming cost V 2 bases and J 4 bases, with 9 bases left between them. CDR3 sequence reads: CASSLGSKGANVLTF. As DNA, the CDR3 is TGTGCCAGCAGTTTAGGTAGCAAAGGGGCCAACGTCCTGACTTTC.